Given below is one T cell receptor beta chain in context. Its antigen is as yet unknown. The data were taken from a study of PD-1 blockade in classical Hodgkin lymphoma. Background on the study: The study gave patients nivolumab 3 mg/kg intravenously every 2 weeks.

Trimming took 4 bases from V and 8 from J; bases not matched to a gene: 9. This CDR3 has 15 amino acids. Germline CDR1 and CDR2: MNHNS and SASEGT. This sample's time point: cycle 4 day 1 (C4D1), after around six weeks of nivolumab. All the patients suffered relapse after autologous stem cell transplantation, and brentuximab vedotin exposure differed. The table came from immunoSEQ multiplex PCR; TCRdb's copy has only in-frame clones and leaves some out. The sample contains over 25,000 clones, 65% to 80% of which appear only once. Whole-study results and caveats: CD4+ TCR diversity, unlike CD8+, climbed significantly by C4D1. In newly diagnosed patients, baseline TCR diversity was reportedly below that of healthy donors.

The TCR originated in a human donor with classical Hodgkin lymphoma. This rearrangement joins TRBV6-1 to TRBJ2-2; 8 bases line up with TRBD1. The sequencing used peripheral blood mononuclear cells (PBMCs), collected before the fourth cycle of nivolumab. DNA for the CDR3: TGTGCCAGCAGTGGCCGGCAGGGGGCTTCGGGGGAGCTGTTTTTT. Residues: CASSGRQGASGELFF.